Below, 26 T cell receptor beta chains from the same sample are listed, as sequenced in a study of blood T cell repertoires in COVID-19. Assay used: immunoSEQ multiplex PCR; TCRdb lists only in-frame clones, some missing. The data hold about 160,000 clones, with over 70% observed a single time. Sequencing input: peripheral blood. The receptor set was obtained from an elderly man with acute or convalescent COVID-19.

J is TRBJ1-3 and V is TRBV3-1 (or the pseudogene TRBV3-2), with D unclear. V lost 2 bases and J lost 0, with 11 bases in between. The CDR3 spans 16 residues. Germline V lookup: CDR1 LGHDT, CDR2 YNNKEL (reference sequence). As DNA, the CDR3 is TGTGCCAGCAGCCAACCTGAACACAACTCTGGAAACACCATATATTTT. Protein: CASSQPEHNSGNTIYF.

This chain connects TRBV5-1 to TRBJ1-3; 7 bases line up with TRBD1. The ends lost 4 bases at V and 2 bases at J; junction bases unmatched: 6. Germline lookup yields CDR1 SGHRS and CDR2 YFSETQ. The CDR3 spans 15 residues. The CDR3 sequence: CASSLGQVTGNTIYF. CDR3 DNA: TGCGCCAGCAGCCTCGGACAGGTTACTGGAAACACCATATATTTT.

The V gene is TRBV3-1 (or the pseudogene TRBV3-2), the J gene TRBJ1-5; D remains ambiguous. The CDR3 totals 14 residues. Germline V gene sequence: CDR1 LGHDT, CDR2 YNNKEL (reference sequence). Trimming removed 2 bases at V and 1 base at J, with 6 bases between. The CDR3 DNA follows: TGTGCCAGCAGCCAATCGGGGAGCAATCAGCCCCAGCATTTT. This sequence encodes CASSQSGSNQPQHF.

The rearrangement links TRBV10-3 to TRBJ1-4, with unresolved D. Trimming pared 0 bases from V and 8 bases from J, leaving 10 bases between. This CDR3 contains 14 residues. Germline V lookup: CDR1 ENHRY, CDR2 SYGVKD. The CDR3 DNA follows: TGTGCCATCAGTGAGTCGACACAGTGGGAAAAACTGTTTTTT. This sequence encodes CAISESTQWEKLFF.

As concerns this clone: Possible read error: a much larger clone is one base away. This sequence joins TRBV6-5 and TRBJ1-6, with 11 bases that match TRBD1. The CDR3 sequence is 15 residues long. Trimming at V came to 5 bases and at J to 10 bases, leaving 7 bases not matched to a gene. Germline CDR1 MNHEY, CDR2 SVGAGI. This CDR3 reads CASSLGQGAGSPLHF. The CDR3, as DNA: TGTGCCAGCAGTCTCGGACAGGGGGCCGGATCACCCCTCCACTTT.

V is TRBV2 and J is TRBJ1-6, with a possible D match to TRBD1 (5 bases). Germline loops: CDR1 SNHLY, CDR2 FYNNEI. Trimming pared 7 bases from V and 10 bases from J, leaving 20 bases between. The CDR3 spans 15 residues. Written as DNA, the CDR3 is TGTGCCAGCACCAAAAAGGGCAGGGAGGAGTCACCCCTCCACTTT. Translated, it gives CASTKKGREESPLHF.

The chain links TRBV27 to TRBJ1-1; D is ambiguous. Looked up from germline, CDR1 is MNHEY and CDR2 is SMNVEV (reference sequence). CDR3 length equals 15 residues. V was cut by 2 bases and J by 4 bases, with 14 bases left in between. CDR3: CASSLLHSGVTEAFF. The CDR3 DNA reads as TGTGCCAGCAGTTTACTGCACAGTGGCGTCACTGAAGCTTTCTTT.

This chain joins TRBV5-1 and TRBJ2-3, with TRBD1 matching over 7 bases. Germline loops: CDR1 SGHRS, CDR2 YFSETQ. The CDR3 is 14 residues long. Trimming removed 5 bases from V and 2 bases from J; junction bases left unmatched: 5. The CDR3, as DNA: TGCGCCAGCAGTCATGACAGGGTCACAGATACGCAGTATTTT. Amino acid sequence: CASSHDRVTDTQYF.

The V and J genes are TRBV3-1 (or the pseudogene TRBV3-2) and TRBJ2-3; tentatively, D is TRBD2 (6 bases). The CDR3 runs to 17 residues. Trimming shortened V by 4 bases and J by 2 bases, and 19 bases separated the two germline ends. Germline V gene data show CDR1 as LGHDT and CDR2 as YNNKEL (reference sequence). The CDR3 protein is CASSLWGGGKNTDTQYF. CDR3 in DNA: TGTGCCAGCAGCCTTTGGGGTGGAGGGAAAAACACAGATACGCAGTATTTT.

The CDR3, as DNA: TGTGCCAGCAGAGAGCAGGGGGAGGAAAAACTGTTTTTT. Amino acids: CASREQGEEKLFF. The chain carries TRBV6-5 and TRBJ1-4; 7 bases map to TRBD1. CDR3 length: 13 amino acids. CDR1 is MNHEY and CDR2 is SVGAGI in the germline V gene. Trimming cost V 6 bases and J 8 bases; bases outside gene matches: 6.

The V and J genes are TRBV19 and TRBJ1-6; D ambiguous. CDR1 and CDR2 from the germline V gene are LNHDA and SQIVND (reference sequence). This CDR3 is 14 amino acids long. V lost 7 bases and J 10 bases, leaving 17 bases between the germline ends. As DNA, the CDR3 is TGTGCCAGTACCCCCATGGGAGGCGGGTCACCCCTCCACTTT. Protein: CASTPMGGGSPLHF.

V is TRBV7-6 and J is TRBJ2-7; D gene unclear. There are 15 residues in the CDR3. V lost 5 bases, J lost 3 bases, and 17 bases lay in between. Germline-derived CDR1 and CDR2 are SGHVS and FNYEAQ. CDR3 coding DNA: TGTGCCAGCAGCCCTAACGGCCTAGTTGACTACGAGCAGTACTTC. Encoded protein: CASSPNGLVDYEQYF.

V gene TRBV2 combines with J gene TRBJ2-3, with D perhaps matching TRBD1 (6 bases). Germline CDR1 is SNHLY and CDR2 is FYNNEI. Trimming took 7 bases from V and 2 from J, leaving 16 bases between them. This CDR3 is 15 amino acids long. CDR3 in amino acids: CASKGESLNTDTQYF. CDR3 DNA: TGTGCCAGCAAGGGGGAGTCCCTTAACACAGATACGCAGTATTTT.

The chain recombines TRBV21-1 with TRBJ2-7; the D segment call TRBD1 is taken from the table without a DNA check. TRBV21-1 is recorded as a pseudogene. The CDR3 has 16 residues. CDR3 protein: CASSSPPGTANYEQYF. The DNA of the CDR3 is TGTGCCAGCAGCTCCCCTCCCGGGACAGCGAACTACGAGCAGTACTTC.

The sample holds one count of this clone. The chain joins TRBV10-2 to TRBJ2-3, with D perhaps TRBD2 (5 bases). Germline CDR1 and CDR2: WSHSY and SAAADI. This CDR3 is 13 amino acids long. V was trimmed by 5 bases and J by 2 bases, leaving 8 bases between them. The CDR3 loop is CASSPRDTDTQYF. The CDR3, as DNA: TGCGCCAGCAGTCCTCGGGACACAGATACGCAGTATTTT.

J is TRBJ2-7 and V is TRBV6-6; 14 bases map to TRBD2. Germline-derived CDR1 and CDR2 are MNHNY and SVGAGI (reference sequence). Trimming cost V 5 bases and J 6 bases; bases outside gene matches: 21. This CDR3 is 20 amino acids long. This chain's CDR3 is CASSRLAGGTNPSYMFEQYF. CDR3 bases: TGTGCCAGCAGTCGACTAGCGGGAGGGACGAATCCTTCGTATATGTTCGAGCAGTACTTC.

This rearrangement joins TRBV5-1 to TRBJ2-5; 8 positions match TRBD2. Trimming at V came to 4 bases and at J to 2 bases, leaving 10 bases not matched to a gene. Germline-derived CDR1 and CDR2 are SGHRS and YFSETQ. The CDR3 extends over 16 amino acids. The CDR3, as DNA: TGCGCCAGCAGCCCGAACGGGGGGGAACGACAAGAGACCCAGTACTTC. It codes for CASSPNGGERQETQYF.

The chain carries TRBV29-1 and TRBJ2-5, with 10 bases matching TRBD2. V lost 3 bases and J lost 9; bases outside the gene matches: 13. This CDR3 contains 15 residues. From germline, CDR1 is SQVTM and CDR2 ANQGSEA. Written as DNA, the CDR3 is TGCAGCGTTGATGCGGGACTAGCGTCCCCAGGTCCCCAGTACTTC. Translation: CSVDAGLASPGPQYF.

This chain uses TRBV9 with TRBJ2-3, with 11 bases matching TRBD2. The CDR3 contains 16 residues. The V gene end was trimmed by 2 bases and the J gene end by 2 bases; junction bases not matched to a gene: 4. Germline lookup yields CDR1 SGDLS and CDR2 YYNGEE. DNA of the CDR3: TGTGCCAGCAGCGTGGGACTAGCGGACTACACAGATACGCAGTATTTT. Encoded protein: CASSVGLADYTDTQYF. Based on the CDR3 plus reference TRBV9 and TRBJ2-3, the full variable domain is DSGVTQTPKHLITATGQRVTLRCSPRSGDLSVYWYQQSLDQGLQFLIQYYNGEERAKGNILERFSAQQFPDLHSELNLSSLELGDSALYFCASSVGLADYTDTQYFGPGTRLTVL.

V usage is TRBV5-1 and J usage is TRBJ1-5; D perhaps matches TRBD1 (6 bases). The CDR3 contains 14 residues. V lost 0 bases and J 2 bases, leaving 6 bases between the germline ends. Germline V gene data show CDR1 as SGHRS and CDR2 as YFSETQ. The CDR3 protein is CASSLGTGNQPQHF. CDR3 bases: TGCGCCAGCAGCTTGGGGACAGGCAATCAGCCCCAGCATTTT.

V and J are TRBV29-1 and TRBJ1-2; D perhaps matches TRBD1 (5 bases). CDR1 and CDR2 (germline): SQVTM, ANQGSEA. V shed 7 bases and J shed 4 bases, with 16 bases lying between them. The CDR3 consists of 13 residues. CDR3 residues: CSGGAGGGYGYTF. For the CDR3, the DNA is TGCAGCGGCGGGGCGGGTGGGGGCTATGGCTACACCTTC. Filled out from reference TRBV29-1 and TRBJ1-2, the complete variable domain reads SAVISQKPSRDICQRGTSLTIQCQVDSQVTMMFWYRQQPGQSLTLIATANQGSEATYESGFVIDKFPISRPNLTFSTLTVSNMSPEDSSIYLCSGGAGGGYGYTFGSGTRLTVV.

The rearrangement uses TRBV5-1 and TRBJ1-6; D ambiguous. With 2 bases removed from V and 8 bases from J, the gap between germline ends came to 11 bases. This CDR3 has 14 amino acids. Germline CDR1 reads SGHRS; CDR2 reads YFSETQ. CDR3 residues: CASSFDISDSPLHF. CDR3 nucleotides: TGCGCCAGCAGCTTTGACATCTCGGATTCACCCCTCCACTTT. Full variable domain (rest looked up from reference TRBV5-1 and TRBJ1-6): KAGVTQTPRYLIKTRGQQVTLSCSPISGHRSVSWYQQTPGQGLQFLFEYFSETQRNKGNFPGRFSGRQFSNSRSEMNVSTLELGDSALYLCASSFDISDSPLHFGNGTRLTVT.

This clone was detected a few times. The chain is built from TRBV3-1 (or the pseudogene TRBV3-2) and TRBJ2-7; perhaps TRBD2 as D (5 bases). V gave up 1 base and J gave up 6 bases, with 13 bases separating them. This CDR3 contains 14 residues. Germline values: CDR1 LGHDT, CDR2 YNNKEL (reference sequence). The CDR3 sequence: CASSQVGAGAEQYF. Here the CDR3 DNA reads TGTGCCAGCAGCCAAGTCGGTGCGGGTGCCGAGCAGTACTTC.

V and J are TRBV4-1 and TRBJ2-1, with D perhaps TRBD2 (6 bases). This CDR3 has 14 amino acids. V shed 2 bases and J shed 5 bases, with 10 bases lying between them. The germline gives CDR1 MGHRA, CDR2 YSYEKL. The chain's CDR3 is CASSQRLGNNEQFF. CDR3 coding DNA: TGCGCCAGCAGCCAACGACTAGGCAACAATGAGCAGTTCTTC.

This chain links TRBV6-5 with TRBJ2-7, with 9 positions matching TRBD1. The CDR3 extends over 14 amino acids. V lost 3 bases, J lost 6 bases, and 6 bases stayed unmatched. Germline CDR1 is MNHEY and CDR2 is SVGAGI. The CDR3 region has the DNA TGTGCCAGCAGTTATCTGGGACAGGGCAGCGAGCAGTACTTC. It codes for CASSYLGQGSEQYF.

This rearrangement joins TRBV10-2 to TRBJ2-5; TRBD1 matches 7 bases. The CDR3 runs 13 residues. V lost 6 bases, J lost 4 bases, and 5 bases stayed unmatched. The germline gives CDR1 WSHSY, CDR2 SAAADI. The DNA for the CDR3 is TGCGCCAGCAGCGACACAGGGGCAGAGACCCAGTACTTC. Protein product: CASSDTGAETQYF.